The clone carrying this T cell receptor (beta chain) was picked up one time. Its antigen is undetermined. This sample was taken from a study of vaccination and CD4 T cells after COVID-19. The overall study: Each enrolled participant received a two-dose regimen of either BNT162b2 or mRNA-1273 vaccine. Collection of post-COVID samples occurred a median approximately 93 days after diagnosis, spanning a range of 35 to 161. Stimulation of cells relied on overlapping spike peptides derived from SARS-CoV-2, HCoV-NL63, HCoV-OC43 and HCoV-229E.

Study-wide results and limits: It was observed that, in convalescent patients, a median approximately 86% of reactive clones arose only post-vaccination.

The study sequenced cultured CD4+ T cell DNA using the Oncomine TCR Beta short-read assay. MiXCR, run by TCRdb on the PCR reads, gives a single entry per CDR3 protein. The data contain some 8,000 distinct CDR3 sequences, approximately 51% of them seen just once; the ten biggest clones take up 17%. Treatment of the sample: roughly 10-day PBMC culture with coronavirus spike peptide pools or control peptides (ViraFEST assay). Prior to the COVID-19 pandemic (2011-2018), the unexposed donor's CD4+ T cells were collected. The source is a human donor in good health. Sequenced: CD4+ T cells from blood, cultured in vitro.

In DNA, the CDR3 is TGTGCCAGCAGCTTAGGGGGGTCGACGTCCGAGCAGTACTTC. Protein product: CASSLGGSTSEQYF. The chain recombines TRBV11-2 with TRBJ2-7; D tentatively reads TRBD1 or TRBD2 (5 bases each). CDR3 size: 14 residues. Germline-derived CDR1 and CDR2 are SGHAT and FQNNGV. V lost 1 base and J lost 6, with 13 bases in between.